Listed below are T cell receptor beta chains from one sample, sequenced in a study of T cell repertoires in cytomegalovirus infection. From the reads, TCRdb called clonotypes with MiXCR, one entry per CDR3 protein. The sample records about 300,000 distinct CDR3 sequences, about 8.8% being singletons. Sequenced input: PBMCs. Receptors originate from a human donor in good health (CMV status not recorded). Some clones in this sample may be carry-over from other donors' samples. Each CDR3 is given with its conserved first and last residue. A D gene is named only where the DNA matches it firmly. Clone size appears in some rows only: once, few, many, or a class for an expanded clone.

TRBJ2-3,many,-,TRBV7-8,CASSLGKTQYF,TGTGCCAGCAGCTTAGGCAAGACGCAGTATTTT
TRBJ1-6,many,-,TRBV2,CASSQNSPLHF,TGTGCCAGCAGTCAAAATTCACCCCTCCACTTT
TRBJ1-5,many,TRBD1,TRBV11-1,CASSLDGQGTQPQHF,TGTGCCAGCAGCTTAGACGGACAGGGGACGCAGCCCCAGCATTTT
TRBJ1-1,many,-,TRBV6-2/TRBV6-3,CASRQGVNTEAFF,TGTGCCAGCAGACAAGGGGTGAACACTGAAGCTTTCTTT
TRBJ1-4,once,-,TRBV2,CTSRGGPSSEKLFF,TGTACCAGCAGGGGCGGTCCGTCCAGTGAAAAACTGTTTTTT
TRBJ2-5,many,TRBD2,TRBV6-1,CAVSRTRGETQYF,TGTGCTGTGAGCAGGACTAGGGGAGAGACCCAGTACTTC
TRBJ2-5,few,-,TRBV29-1,CSVEDGTGMYQETQYF,TGCAGCGTTGAAGACGGAACAGGGATGTACCAAGAGACCCAGTACTTC
TRBJ2-2,many,-,TRBV5-5,CANSLYETGNTGELFF,TGTGCCAACAGCTTGTATGAGACAGGGAACACCGGGGAGCTGTTTTTT
TRBJ2-1,many,TRBD2,TRBV6-6,CASRPGPGLAGGPLSYNEQFF,TGTGCCAGCAGACCTGGGCCGGGACTAGCGGGGGGCCCACTCTCCTACAATGAGCAGTTCTTC
TRBJ2-3,many,-,TRBV7-2,CASSLDAPRDTQYF,TGTGCCAGCAGCTTAGACGCCCCCCGAGATACGCAGTATTTT
TRBJ2-7,many,TRBD2,TRBV2,CASSEGGTSGGRKQYF,TGTGCCAGCAGTGAAGGGGGGACTAGCGGGGGAAGAAAGCAGTACTTC
TRBJ2-5,many,-,TRBV12-3/TRBV12-4,CASSLNPTVTQYF,TGTGCCAGCAGTTTAAACCCGACGGTTACCCAGTACTTC
TRBJ2-6,-,TRBD1,TRBV20-1,CSARVTGQQISGANVLTF,TGCAGTGCTAGAGTGACGGGACAGCAAATCTCTGGGGCCAACGTCCTGACTTTC
TRBJ1-1,many,-,TRBV7-2,CASSLVRVANTEAFF,TGTGCCAGCAGCTTAGTAAGGGTCGCGAACACTGAAGCTTTCTTT
TRBJ2-3,many,-,TRBV28,CASSLQGTDTQYF,TGTGCCAGCAGCTTACAGGGCACAGATACGCAGTATTTT
TRBJ2-1,-,TRBD1,TRBV18,CASSPPQGAYNEQFF,TGTGCCAGCTCACCCCCCCAGGGGGCTTACAATGAGCAGTTCTTC
TRBJ2-2,once,-,TRBV9,CASGSRGGANTGELFF,TGTGCCAGCGGATCACGGGGCGGGGCGAACACCGGGGAGCTGTTTTTT
TRBJ2-7,-,-,TRBV20-1,CSAVGRLHYEQYF,TGCAGTGCTGTGGGTCGTCTCCACTACGAGCAGTACTTC
TRBJ2-2,-,-,TRBV5-4,CASSAPYTDTGELFF,TGTGCCAGCAGCGCCCCTTACACCGACACCGGGGAGCTGTTTTTT
TRBJ2-2,-,TRBD1,TRBV2,CASSEARQGAAGELFF,TGTGCCAGCAGTGAAGCGCGGCAGGGGGCCGCCGGGGAGCTGTTTTTT
TRBJ1-1,many,-,TRBV19,CASSRPTAPNTEAFF,TGTGCCAGTAGCCGACCCACTGCTCCGAACACTGAAGCTTTCTTT
TRBJ1-2,-,-,TRBV29-1,CSGNTDGSYGYTF,TGCAGCGGCAACACGGACGGCTCCTATGGCTACACCTTC
TRBJ1-1,many,-,TRBV19,CASSTLLTANTEAFF,TGTGCCAGTAGTACCCTCTTGACCGCGAACACTGAAGCTTTCTTT
TRBJ2-1,many,-,TRBV4-1,CASSQGAGATGNEQFF,TGCGCCAGCAGCCAAGGGGCGGGGGCAACAGGCAATGAGCAGTTCTTC
TRBJ2-2,many,TRBD2,TRBV28,CASSRRGLADTGELFF,TGTGCCAGCAGTCGGCGCGGACTAGCGGACACCGGGGAGCTGTTTTTT
TRBJ1-5,many,-,TRBV28,CASSLWGGGQPQHF,TGTGCCAGCAGTTTGTGGGGTGGCGGGCAGCCCCAGCATTTT
TRBJ1-2,few,-,TRBV5-1,CASSLGAQGTYGYTF,TGCGCCAGCAGCTTAGGAGCTCAGGGAACATATGGCTACACCTTC
TRBJ2-7,-,-,TRBV29-1,CSVAPRLSSYEQYF,TGCAGCGTTGCTCCGCGGCTGAGCTCCTACGAGCAGTACTTC